The 2 T cell receptor beta chains below all came from one sample that was sequenced in a study of early stage breast cancer tumors. Libraries were prepared by immunoSEQ multiplex PCR; TCRdb keeps only in-frame clonotypes and omits some of them. The table lists about 72,000 clones, 79% of them singletons. The sequenced material came from blood. Every receptor here comes from a person in their sixties with breast cancer.

The rearrangement uses TRBV27 and TRBJ1-1; possible D gene TRBD1, 5 bases. The V and J ends lost 6 bases and 0 bases respectively, with 20 bases between them. The CDR3 spans 17 residues. Germline V gene lookup returns CDR1 MNHEY and CDR2 SMNVEV (reference sequence). The chain's CDR3 is CASRRQPTRGLNTEAFF. CDR3 nucleotide sequence: TGTGCCAGCAGACGCCAACCCACGAGGGGACTGAACACTGAAGCTTTCTTT.

This chain uses TRBV5-6 with TRBJ1-5, with D perhaps TRBD1 (5 bases). Germline V gene sequence: CDR1 SGHDT, CDR2 YYEEEE. V was pared by 0 bases and J by 6 bases, with 16 bases between. The CDR3 is made up of 16 amino acids. As DNA, the CDR3 is TGTGCCAGCAGCTTGGATGACACCCTGGGGGGTCAGCCCCAGCATTTT. Encoded protein: CASSLDDTLGGQPQHF. Looking up the rest from reference TRBV5-6 and TRBJ1-5 gives the full variable domain: DAGVTQSPTHLIKTRGQQVTLRCSPKSGHDTVSWYQQALGQGPQFIFQYYEEEERQRGNFPDRFSGHQFPNYSSELNVNALLLGDSALYLCASSLDDTLGGQPQHFGDGTRLSIL.